The clone carrying this TCR beta chain was seen a handful of times. Method: immunoSEQ multiplex PCR; TCRdb's copy keeps in-frame clones and lacks some. The data show tens of thousands of clones, approximately 84% seen once. The source of the sample is a study of STAT5B mutations in CD4+ large granular lymphocyte leukemia. Germline trimming cut 2 bases from V and 10 bases from J; bases unmatched to any gene: 5. The CDR3 has 14 residues. Germline V gene data show CDR1 as MNHEY and CDR2 as SVGAGI. This chain connects TRBV6-5 to TRBJ1-6, with TRBD1 matching over 7 bases. The source material was CD4+ T cells from blood buffy coats. This sequence originates from a human donor in good health. CDR3 in amino acids: CASSYDRVRSPLHF. The DNA of the CDR3 is TGTGCCAGCAGTTACGACAGGGTGCGATCACCCCTCCACTTT.